This entry lists 8 T cell receptor beta chains sequenced from one sample in a study of cytomegalovirus exposure and HLA in healthy donors. Both 60 Vbeta primers and 13 Jbeta primers went into the PCR. The protocol was immunoSEQ multiplex PCR, while the TCRdb copy is restricted to in-frame clones and leaves out a portion. This sample lists more than 90,000 clones; its ten largest clones have 6.8%. Sequencing used PBMCs. The receptors derive from a man between 35 and 55 years old in good health and CMV-seropositive.

Written as DNA, the CDR3 is TGCGCCAGCAGTCGGAAAACAGGGGACGAGCAGTACTTC. Protein: CASSRKTGDEQYF. The chain carries TRBV4-1 and TRBJ2-7, with 7 bases that match TRBD1. The CDR3 is 13 amino acids. J was trimmed by 5 bases and V by 6 bases; bases with no gene match: 7. Germline-derived CDR1 and CDR2 are MGHRA and YSYEKL.

The chain links TRBV28 to TRBJ2-7; D gene ambiguous. CDR1 MDHEN and CDR2 SYDVKM come from the germline V gene. The CDR3 length is 15 residues. V gave up 5 bases and J gave up 1 base, with 15 bases separating them. CDR3 in amino acids: CASSAVAAGSYEQYF. CDR3 nucleotides: TGTGCCAGCAGTGCCGTTGCGGCCGGTTCCTACGAGCAGTACTTC.

This chain connects TRBV28 to TRBJ2-7; possibly TRBD2 for D (5 bases). CDR1 MDHEN and CDR2 SYDVKM come from the germline V gene. This CDR3 region has 17 residues. The V end was cut by 2 bases, the J end by 5 bases, with 22 bases between. The CDR3 bases are TGTGCCAGCAGTTTACTCCCTAGGACTTCTCCCGGTGACGAGCAGTACTTC. This encodes CASSLLPRTSPGDEQYF.

The chain is built from TRBV2 and TRBJ2-2, with D possibly being TRBD1 (6 bases). The V end was cut by 7 bases, the J end by 4 bases, with 16 bases between. The CDR3 extends over 15 amino acids. CDR1 is SNHLY and CDR2 is FYNNEI in the germline V gene. Written as DNA, the CDR3 is TGTGCCAGCAACATGAGGACAGCGCGCACCGGGGAGCTGTTTTTT. Translating gives CASNMRTARTGELFF.

The gene calls are TRBV20-1 and TRBJ2-5, with D maybe TRBD1 (6 bases). The germline CDR1 and CDR2 sequences are DFQATT and SNEGSKA (reference sequence). Trimming cost V 7 bases and J 13 bases, with 16 bases left between them. The CDR3 runs 10 residues. CDR3 bases: TGCAGTGTGTTAGGGGGTCAGGGGTACTTC. This translates into CSVLGGQGYF.

The chain recombines TRBV29-1 with TRBJ2-4; D unclear. Looked up from germline, CDR1 is SQVTM and CDR2 is ANQGSEA. V shed 3 bases and J shed 6 bases, with 6 bases lying between them. CDR3 length: 11 residues. The CDR3 protein is CSVEGVNIQYF. CDR3 coding DNA: TGCAGCGTTGAGGGCGTAAACATTCAGTACTTC.

The chain combines TRBV7-3 with TRBJ2-5; D may be TRBD2 (5 bases). Germline assignment: CDR1 SGHTA and CDR2 FQGTGA. The CDR3 consists of 15 residues. The V gene lost 5 bases and the J gene lost 0 bases, with 13 bases spanning the gap. CDR3 in DNA: TGTGCCAGCAGCCCAGGCCTGGACTACCAAGAGACCCAGTACTTC. This translates into CASSPGLDYQETQYF.

This chain connects TRBV4-1 to TRBJ2-1, with TRBD2 matching 8 bases. V lost 2 bases and J lost 4; bases outside the gene matches: 4. Looked up from germline, CDR1 is MGHRA and CDR2 is YSYEKL. The CDR3 totals 15 residues. CDR3 residues: CASSQNQRGYNEQFF. The DNA for the CDR3 is TGCGCCAGCAGCCAAAACCAGCGGGGGTACAATGAGCAGTTCTTC.